A selection of T cell receptor beta chains follows, all from one sample in a study of CD8 T cells in Susac syndrome. TCRdb called the immunoSEQ multiplex PCR reads again in MiXCR, with one record for every CDR3 protein. The sample has hundreds of thousands of distinct CDR3 sequences, 75% to 90% seen once. Material for sequencing was CD8+ T cells from PBMCs. Receptor source: a human donor with multiple sclerosis. Each CDR3 is given with its conserved first and last residue. Fields, in order: D gene, V gene, clone size, J gene, CDR3 DNA, CDR3 protein. D genes are given only for firm matches. The size of a clone is reported for some rows only, either as once, few or many, or as a class for expanded clones.

D: TRBD1
V: TRBV9
size: NA
J: TRBJ1-2
DNA: TGTGCCAGCAGCCCCGGACAGGGTGTACTCTATGGCTACACCTTC
CDR3: CASSPGQGVLYGYTF

D: NA
V: TRBV6-1
size: NA
J: TRBJ1-4
DNA: TGTGCCAGCGGCGGAACTGAAAAACTGTTTTTT
CDR3: CASGGTEKLFF

D: TRBD2
V: TRBV27
size: few
J: TRBJ2-7
DNA: TGTGCCAGCAGTTCCCTGACTAGCGGGTCCTACGAGCAGTACTTC
CDR3: CASSSLTSGSYEQYF

D: NA
V: TRBV7-3
size: NA
J: TRBJ2-1
DNA: TGTGCCAGCAGCCCACAGGGAACCAGCTCCTACAATGAGCAGTTCTTC
CDR3: CASSPQGTSSYNEQFF

D: TRBD2
V: TRBV25-1
size: NA
J: TRBJ2-1
DNA: TGTGCCAGCAGTATGCCCTTGGCTAGCGGGAGATCCAATGAGCAGTTCTTC
CDR3: CASSMPLASGRSNEQFF

D: TRBD2
V: TRBV7-3
size: NA
J: TRBJ2-7
DNA: TGTGCCAGCAGCTTAACCGGTAGCGGGGGCCACGAGCAGTACTTC
CDR3: CASSLTGSGGHEQYF

D: NA
V: TRBV27
size: NA
J: TRBJ2-7
DNA: TGTGCCAGCAGTTTTTCCGTAGGAAACGAGCAGTACTTC
CDR3: CASSFSVGNEQYF

D: TRBD2
V: TRBV10-3
size: NA
J: TRBJ2-1
DNA: TGTGCCATCACTGAGGTAATAGCGGGAGTTAGTGAGCAGTTCTTC
CDR3: CAITEVIAGVSEQFF

D: NA
V: TRBV20-1
size: NA
J: TRBJ1-5
DNA: TGCAGTGCTCCTGATACCTTCAATCAGCCCCAGCATTTT
CDR3: CSAPDTFNQPQHF

D: NA
V: TRBV20-1
size: NA
J: TRBJ2-1
DNA: TGCAGTGCTAAGTTAGGCGAAGGGTCCTACAATGAGCAGTTCTTC
CDR3: CSAKLGEGSYNEQFF

D: NA
V: TRBV3-1
size: NA
J: TRBJ2-7
DNA: TGTGCCAGCAGCCAACCTAGGGGCCCTACCTACGAGCAGTACTTC
CDR3: CASSQPRGPTYEQYF

D: NA
V: TRBV6-6
size: NA
J: TRBJ1-2
DNA: TGTGCCAGCAGTTTATCCTGGGGCTACACCTTC
CDR3: CASSLSWGYTF

D: TRBD1
V: TRBV30
size: NA
J: TRBJ2-3
DNA: TGTGCCGGGACAGGCGGCGGAATGAACACAGATACGCAGTATTTT
CDR3: CAGTGGGMNTDTQYF

D: TRBD1
V: TRBV12-3/TRBV12-4
size: NA
J: TRBJ1-5
DNA: TGTGCCAGCAGGGTAGGGGGCCAGCCCCAGCATTTT
CDR3: CASRVGGQPQHF

D: TRBD1
V: TRBV11-2
size: NA
J: TRBJ2-1
DNA: TGTGCCACCGGGACAGGATACTACAATGAGCAGTTCTTC
CDR3: CATGTGYYNEQFF

D: NA
V: TRBV6-2/TRBV6-3
size: NA
J: TRBJ2-2
DNA: TGTGCCAGCAGACGCACCGGGGAGCTGTTTTTT
CDR3: CASRRTGELFF

D: NA
V: TRBV9
size: NA
J: TRBJ2-5
DNA: TGTGCCAGCAGCGTAGCGGCAGGGGGGTCCCAATACCAAGAGACCCAGTACTTC
CDR3: CASSVAAGGSQYQETQYF

D: NA
V: TRBV28
size: NA
J: TRBJ2-5
DNA: TGTGCCAGCAGCCCCATGGAGATAGGACGGGAGACCCAGTACTTC
CDR3: CASSPMEIGRETQYF

D: NA
V: TRBV2
size: NA
J: TRBJ2-4
DNA: TGTGCCAGCAGTGAAGACACAAAAAACATTCAGTACTTC
CDR3: CASSEDTKNIQYF

D: NA
V: TRBV20-1
size: NA
J: TRBJ2-4
DNA: TGCAGTGCTAGAGAGAGGGGGGACCGAAACATTCAGTACTTC
CDR3: CSARERGDRNIQYF

D: NA
V: TRBV4-1
size: NA
J: TRBJ2-3
DNA: TGCGCCAGCAGCCAGGGTAGGGGACCAGATACGCAGTATTTT
CDR3: CASSQGRGPDTQYF

D: NA
V: TRBV19
size: NA
J: TRBJ2-7
DNA: TGTGCCAGTAGCTCGACGACTTTCTACGAGCAGTACTTC
CDR3: CASSSTTFYEQYF

D: TRBD1
V: TRBV2
size: NA
J: TRBJ1-2
DNA: TGTGCCAGCAGTGCCCGGGACAGGGAGTATGGCTACACCTTC
CDR3: CASSARDREYGYTF

D: NA
V: TRBV7-9
size: NA
J: TRBJ1-2
DNA: TGTGCCAGCAGCTTAGTTTCCCCGGCGGGGGGCTACACCTTC
CDR3: CASSLVSPAGGYTF

D: NA
V: TRBV12-3/TRBV12-4
size: NA
J: TRBJ1-1
DNA: TGTGCCAGCAGTTACTCTGTGGGGGGCACTGAAGCTTTCTTT
CDR3: CASSYSVGGTEAFF

D: TRBD1
V: TRBV27
size: NA
J: TRBJ2-7
DNA: TGTGCCAGCAGTTTAGCGGCGACAGGGGACGACGAGCAGTACTTC
CDR3: CASSLAATGDDEQYF

D: TRBD2
V: TRBV9
size: NA
J: TRBJ2-5
DNA: TGTGCCAGCAGCGCTAGCGGGGGAGGGCCACGAGAGACCCAGTACTTC
CDR3: CASSASGGGPRETQYF

D: TRBD2
V: TRBV11-2
size: NA
J: TRBJ2-5
DNA: TGTGCCAGCAGCTTAGAATGGGGACTAATGGAGACCCAGTACTTC
CDR3: CASSLEWGLMETQYF

D: NA
V: TRBV12-3/TRBV12-4
size: NA
J: TRBJ2-1
DNA: TGTGCCAGCACCCCCGGAGGTCGGTATGAGCAGTTCTTC
CDR3: CASTPGGRYEQFF

D: NA
V: TRBV27
size: few
J: TRBJ2-7
DNA: TGTGCCAGCAGTTTAGGCCGGATCTCCTACGAGCAGTACTTC
CDR3: CASSLGRISYEQYF

D: NA
V: TRBV5-4
size: NA
J: TRBJ2-2
DNA: TGTGCCAGCGGGGGTGGGGAGGCGGCTATCACCGGGGAGCTGTTTTTT
CDR3: CASGGGEAAITGELFF

D: TRBD1
V: TRBV28
size: few
J: TRBJ2-2
DNA: TGTGCCAGCAGTCCACGTGACAGGGGGCTTACCGGGGAGCTGTTTTTT
CDR3: CASSPRDRGLTGELFF

D: NA
V: TRBV29-1
size: once
J: TRBJ2-3
DNA: TGCAGCTCCCGGGGCACAGATACGCAGTATTTT
CDR3: CSSRGTDTQYF

D: TRBD2
V: TRBV19
size: NA
J: TRBJ2-7
DNA: TGTGCCAGTAGTACAGCGGGAGGGCTAACCTACGAGCAGTACTTC
CDR3: CASSTAGGLTYEQYF

D: TRBD2
V: TRBV6-2/TRBV6-3
size: NA
J: TRBJ2-7
DNA: TGTGCCAGCAGTCCTGGGACTAGCGGGGAAATCATCTACGAGCAGTACTTC
CDR3: CASSPGTSGEIIYEQYF

D: NA
V: TRBV13
size: many
J: TRBJ1-2
DNA: TGTGCCAGCAGCTTCTGGGGGACTGGCTACACCTTC
CDR3: CASSFWGTGYTF

D: TRBD1
V: TRBV6-5
size: NA
J: TRBJ2-1
DNA: TGTGCCAGCAGAGGACAGGGCCCCGATGAGCAGTTCTTC
CDR3: CASRGQGPDEQFF

D: TRBD2
V: TRBV14
size: NA
J: TRBJ2-3
DNA: TGTGCCAGCAGCCAAGAAAGCCCTAGGGAGCGGGACCGTCTCTCGGCGCAGTATTTT
CDR3: CASSQESPRERDRLSAQYF

D: NA
V: TRBV7-9
size: NA
J: TRBJ1-1
DNA: TGTGCCAGCAGCTTAATTCAGTGGGGGTATGAAGCTTTCTTT
CDR3: CASSLIQWGYEAFF

D: NA
V: TRBV7-9
size: NA
J: TRBJ2-7
DNA: TGTGCCAGCAGCCCTATTAACTACGAGCAGTACTTC
CDR3: CASSPINYEQYF

D: NA
V: TRBV24-1
size: NA
J: TRBJ2-2
DNA: TGTGCCACCAGTGATGGGCCCCGGGGTCCAACCGGGGAGCTGTTTTTT
CDR3: CATSDGPRGPTGELFF

D: NA
V: TRBV6-2/TRBV6-3
size: once
J: TRBJ2-7
DNA: TGTGTCACCTCCGTCGAGCAGTACTTC
CDR3: CVTSVEQYF

D: TRBD2
V: TRBV20-1
size: once
J: TRBJ2-1
DNA: TGCAGTGTTTCCCCGCTAGCGGGAGATTTAAATGAGCAGTTCTTC
CDR3: CSVSPLAGDLNEQFF

D: TRBD2
V: TRBV24-1
size: NA
J: TRBJ2-1
DNA: TGTGCCACCAGTGCCATAGGACTAGCGGGATCTGAGCAGTTCTTC
CDR3: CATSAIGLAGSEQFF

D: NA
V: TRBV9
size: few
J: TRBJ2-5
DNA: TGTGCCAGCAGCGTAGCCGGAGAGACCCAGTACTTC
CDR3: CASSVAGETQYF

D: NA
V: TRBV30
size: few
J: TRBJ2-7
DNA: TGTGCCTGGGGGAAACTCTCCTACGAGCAGTACTTC
CDR3: CAWGKLSYEQYF

D: NA
V: TRBV13
size: NA
J: TRBJ2-3
DNA: TGTGCCAGCAGCTCCCGGGAGTTTGGGATAGATACGCAGTATTTT
CDR3: CASSSREFGIDTQYF

D: NA
V: TRBV16
size: NA
J: TRBJ2-1
DNA: TGTGCCAGCAGCCAAGGACTCCCCGGGAATGAGCAGTTCTTC
CDR3: CASSQGLPGNEQFF

D: TRBD1
V: TRBV20-1
size: NA
J: TRBJ1-2
DNA: TGCAGTGCTGGCCCCCGGGACAGGGCTAACTATGGCTACACCTTC
CDR3: CSAGPRDRANYGYTF

D: TRBD2
V: TRBV7-8
size: NA
J: TRBJ2-1
DNA: TGTGCCAGCAGCCCCAACCGGGGACTAGACAATGAGCAGTTCTTC
CDR3: CASSPNRGLDNEQFF

D: TRBD1
V: TRBV15
size: NA
J: TRBJ2-6
DNA: TGTGCCACCAGCAGAGAGACAGGGGCTATATATTCTGGGGCCAACGTCCTGACTTTC
CDR3: CATSRETGAIYSGANVLTF

D: NA
V: TRBV4-3
size: NA
J: TRBJ2-7
DNA: TGCGCCAGCAGCCAAGAAGTAGTATCTTCGGCCTACGAGCAGTACTTC
CDR3: CASSQEVVSSAYEQYF

D: NA
V: TRBV10-3
size: NA
J: TRBJ2-5
DNA: TGTGCCATCACAGAAGGGCCCAGACAAGAGACCCAGTACTTC
CDR3: CAITEGPRQETQYF

D: NA
V: TRBV19
size: NA
J: TRBJ1-5
DNA: TGTGCCAGTAGTTCCCACCCATGGGGTTTAAGCAATCAGCCCCAGCATTTT
CDR3: CASSSHPWGLSNQPQHF

D: TRBD1
V: TRBV9
size: NA
J: TRBJ2-7
DNA: TGTGCCAGCAACCGACAGGGAACCTACGAGCAGTACTTC
CDR3: CASNRQGTYEQYF